This T cell receptor beta chain was found in a study of regulatory T cells in long-lasting Graves disease. Study-wide findings and caveats: Fewer public clonotypes were shared by new patients (approximately 1,000) than by persistent patients (roughly 2,500). Because few samples were included, accuracy may have been lower.

As regards this clonotype: Its antigen is unidentified.

Time point meaning: newly diagnosed GD, antithyroid drugs for less than 3 months. PBMCs provided the RNA from which the TCR library was made. Construction of TCR beta libraries relied on iRepertoire HTBI primers and on Arm-PCR targeting CDR3 regions. MiXCR, run by TCRdb on the multiplex PCR reads, gives a single entry per CDR3 protein. This sample has around 480,000 distinct CDR3 sequences, with approximately 16% found just once. The same data also contributed to another study, on T cells in Graves' hyperthyroidism and ophthalmopathy. That paper notes: First-round RT-PCR targeting the TCR CDR3 was performed with the HTBI primer set. Also found in blood were most expanded thyroid clonotypes above 0.001.

The source of this sequence is a middle-aged woman with Graves disease. The specimen comprised peripheral blood mononuclear cells (PBMCs), sampled at new diagnosis, from a patient treated with antithyroid drugs.

Written as DNA, the CDR3 is TGCGCCAGCAGTGTGCAGCCCCAGCATTTT. It codes for CASSVQPQHF. The rearrangement uses TRBV10-2 and TRBJ1-5; no clear D gene. Deletions cut 4 bases from V and 7 bases from J, with 2 bases between. Germline CDR1 reads WSHSY; CDR2 reads SAAADI. This CDR3 has 10 amino acids.